This T cell receptor beta chain derives from a study of cytomegalovirus exposure and HLA in healthy donors. The CDR3 extends over 14 amino acids. The germline gives CDR1 ENHRY, CDR2 SYGVKD. V lost 3 bases and J 1 base, leaving 7 bases between the germline ends. The PCR had 60 Vbeta and 13 Jbeta primers. This table comes from immunoSEQ multiplex PCR, and its TCRdb copy is limited to in-frame clones, with some not included. The sample consists of about 190,000 clones, roughly four fifths of them appearing once. The TCR sequence derives from a woman in her thirties in good health and CMV-seropositive. The sample was PBMCs. The chain uses TRBV10-3 and TRBJ1-5; possibly TRBD1 for D (5 bases). The CDR3 coding sequence is TGTGCCATCAGTGACCCAGGGAGCAATCAGCCCCAGCATTTT. This translates into CAISDPGSNQPQHF.